The 25 T cell receptor beta chains given below trace back to one sample, sequenced in a study of T cells in Graves' hyperthyroidism and ophthalmopathy. Using RNA transcripts as the source, TCR beta CDR3 regions were amplified. The study used the HTBI primer set for a first-round RT-PCR of the TCR CDR3. TCRdb independently ran MiXCR on the multiplex PCR reads; one entry per CDR3 protein. The table records hundreds of thousands of distinct CDR3 sequences, roughly 40% of them present only once. Sequenced input: blood. Receptor source: a man aged 18 to 29 with Graves' hyperthyroidism.

This clonotype was detected only a few times. This sequence joins TRBV5-6 and TRBJ1-2; maybe TRBD1 (6 bases). Germline CDR1 reads SGHDT; CDR2 reads YYEEEE. Trimming stripped 0 bases from V and 4 bases from J, with 10 bases between. The CDR3 extends over 14 amino acids. CDR3 DNA sequence: TGTGCCAGCAGCTTGGCAACAGGGCTCTATGGCTACACCTTC. As protein: CASSLATGLYGYTF.

This clonotype showed up just a few times. The chain joins TRBV7-9 to TRBJ1-2; a weak D match, TRBD1 (6 bases). The CDR3 loop spans 17 amino acids. The V gene lost 2 bases and the J gene lost 7 bases, with 23 bases spanning the gap. Looked up from germline, CDR1 is SEHNR and CDR2 is FQNEAQ (reference sequence). CDR3: CASSLSPGGGPVGGYTF. The CDR3 nucleotides read TGTGCCAGCAGCTTAAGCCCCGGGGGGGGGCCGGTAGGTGGCTACACCTTC.

Concerning this clonotype itself: This sequence may be a read error, since a much larger clone differs from it by one base. V gene TRBV7-9 combines with J gene TRBJ2-2, with a tentative D call TRBD2 (6 bases). The CDR3 has 10 amino acids. CDR1 is SEHNR, CDR2 FQNEAQ, per germline (reference sequence). CDR3 region: CATDTGGLFF. The CDR3 region has the DNA TGTGCCACTGACACCGGGGGGCTGTTTTTT.

The chain is built from TRBV29-1 and TRBJ2-5; 9 bases line up with TRBD1. V lost 3 bases, J lost 4 bases, and 3 bases stayed unmatched. The germline CDR1 and CDR2 sequences are SQVTM and ANQGSEA. The CDR3 has 13 residues. The CDR3 sequence is CSVDYRGRETQYF. CDR3 sequence (DNA): TGCAGCGTTGACTACAGGGGGCGAGAGACCCAGTACTTC. Complete variable domain (other parts from reference TRBV29-1 and TRBJ2-5): SAVISQKPSRDICQRGTSLTIQCQVDSQVTMMFWYRQQPGQSLTLIATANQGSEATYESGFVIDKFPISRPNLTFSTLTVSNMSPEDSSIYLCSVDYRGRETQYFGPGTRLLVL.

This clonotype was recorded only once. J is TRBJ2-2 and V is TRBV7-9; 11 bases are a match to TRBD1. V dropped 5 bases and J dropped 4; count of bases not matched to a gene: 9. Germline V CDR1 and CDR2: SEHNR, FQNEAQ (reference sequence). The CDR3 has 17 residues. Written as DNA, the CDR3 is TGTGCCAGCAGCCCTGGGACAGGGGGAACCCCCACCGGGGAGCTGTTTTTT. This translates into CASSPGTGGTPTGELFF. The complete variable domain, with remaining parts taken from reference TRBV7-9 and TRBJ2-2, reads DTGVSQNPRHKITKRGQNVTFRCDPISEHNRLYWYRQTLGQGPEFLTYFQNEAQLEKSRLLSDRFSAERPKGSFSTLEIQRTEQGDSAMYLCASSPGTGGTPTGELFFGEGSRLTVL.

This clonotype was detected ten times or more. CDR3 residues: CATSRDSGTNSPLHF. The CDR3 DNA follows: TGTGCCACCAGCAGAGACTCAGGGACCAATTCACCCCTCCACTTT. The V gene is TRBV15, the J gene TRBJ1-6, with D perhaps TRBD1 (5 bases). This CDR3 is built from 15 residues. Germline assignment: CDR1 LNHNV and CDR2 YYDKDF (reference sequence). Between the trimmed V and J ends, which lost 0 bases and 7 bases, there was a span of 10 bases. Full variable domain (outside the CDR3, taken from reference TRBV15 and TRBJ1-6): DAMVIQNPRYQVTQFGKPVTLSCSQTLNHNVMYWYQQKSSQAPKLLFHYYDKDFNNEADTPDNFQSRRPNTSFCFLDIRSPGLGDTAMYLCATSRDSGTNSPLHFGNGTRLTVT.

This clonotype was seen a few times. The gene calls are TRBV12-3 or TRBV12-4 and TRBJ1-1; unclear D gene. The CDR3 is made up of 13 amino acids. V gave up 1 base and J gave up 7 bases, with 10 bases separating them. CDR3 amino acids: CASSLERALEAFF. CDR3 DNA sequence: TGTGCCAGCAGTTTAGAACGGGCCCTTGAAGCTTTCTTT.

As regards this clonotype: At one end, the junction sequence differs from germline, possibly due to a read error. The gene calls are TRBV6-2 or TRBV6-3 and TRBJ2-2; D is unresolved. Germline lookup yields CDR1 MNHEY and CDR2 SVGEGT. This CDR3 is 14 amino acids long. CDR3 DNA: TGTGCTAGCAGTGCTAGTGTGGGGACCGGGGAGCTGTTTTTT. This gives the protein CASSASVGTGELFF.

Many counts were recorded for this clonotype. The CDR3 loop reads CAINRQGVNTEAFF. The DNA for the CDR3 is TGTGCCATCAATAGACAGGGGGTGAACACTGAAGCTTTCTTT. The rearrangement uses TRBV10-3 and TRBJ1-1, with 9 bases fitting TRBD1. Looked up from germline, CDR1 is ENHRY and CDR2 is SYGVKD. V lost 7 bases and J lost 0; bases outside the gene matches: 3. CDR3 length: 14 amino acids.

This chain joins TRBV7-2 and TRBJ1-6; 8 positions match TRBD1. From germline, CDR1 is SGHTA and CDR2 FQGNSA. Unmatched junction bases numbered 8, after V lost 4 bases and J lost 9 bases. The CDR3 spans 15 residues. The chain's CDR3 is CASSSRQGKASPLHF. The CDR3 DNA sequence: TGTGCCAGCAGCTCCCGACAGGGGAAGGCTTCACCCCTCCACTTT.

The V gene is TRBV13, the J gene TRBJ1-2; a weak D match, TRBD1 (6 bases). In germline, CDR1 is PRHDT, CDR2 FYEKMQ (reference sequence). V gave up 7 bases and J gave up 5 bases, with 17 bases separating them. The CDR3 covers 14 residues. Written as DNA, the CDR3 is TGTGCCAGCAACGGAGGACAGTCCCTGTATGGCTACACCTTC. This translates into CASNGGQSLYGYTF.

V is TRBV20-1 and J is TRBJ2-5, with TRBD2 matching 7 bases. This CDR3 has 14 amino acids. The junction had 9 bases not matched to a gene; V was cut back by 1 base and J by 7 bases. In germline, CDR1 is DFQATT, CDR2 SNEGSKA (reference sequence). CDR3 protein: CSARVSGLKGTQYF. The CDR3 DNA reads TGCAGTGCTAGAGTTAGCGGGCTTAAAGGGACCCAGTACTTC.

V gene TRBV19 combines with J gene TRBJ2-7; D may be TRBD1 or TRBD2 (5 bases each). Deletions cut 8 bases from V and 0 bases from J, with 14 bases between. Germline V lookup: CDR1 LNHDA, CDR2 SQIVND (reference sequence). This CDR3 spans 14 amino acids. The CDR3 nucleotides are TGTGCCAGTGCGGCAGGGACCCCCTCCTACGAGCAGTACTTC. Translated: CASAAGTPSYEQYF. Complete variable domain (other parts from reference TRBV19 and TRBJ2-7): DGGITQSPKYLFRKEGQNVTLSCEQNLNHDAMYWYRQDPGQGLRLIYYSQIVNDFQKGDIAEGYSVSREKKESFPLTVTSAQKNPTAFYLCASAAGTPSYEQYFGPGTRLTVT.

As for this clonotype: A single base separates this from a much larger clone, so it may be a read error. The genes are TRBV29-1 and TRBJ2-7, with 7 bases identical to TRBD1. The germline gives CDR1 SQVTM, CDR2 ANQGSEA. The ends lost 7 bases at V and 2 bases at J; junction bases unmatched: 5. CDR3 length: 12 residues. CDR3 coding DNA: TGCAGCGCCCTGACAGGGACCTACGAGCAGTACTTC. Residues: CSALTGTYEQYF.

This chain joins TRBV7-9 and TRBJ2-5; D may be TRBD2 (5 bases). V was pared by 5 bases and J by 2 bases, with 15 bases between. Germline V gene lookup returns CDR1 SEHNR and CDR2 FQNEAQ (reference sequence). CDR3 length equals 15 residues. The CDR3 protein is CASSLLASRQETQYF. The CDR3 DNA reads as TGTGCCAGCAGCCTATTGGCTAGCAGACAAGAGACCCAGTACTTC.

This clonotype was seen at least ten times. This chain joins TRBV15 and TRBJ1-5; D is undetermined. Trimming left V 1 base short and J 8 bases short, with 9 bases between. Germline loops: CDR1 LNHNV, CDR2 YYDKDF (reference sequence). The CDR3 is 13 residues long. The DNA for the CDR3 is TGTGCCACCAGCAGAGCGGTCTCGGAGCCCCAGCATTTT. Translating gives CATSRAVSEPQHF.

The chain is built from TRBV20-1 and TRBJ2-2; D not certain. CDR1 is DFQATT, CDR2 SNEGSKA, per germline (reference sequence). This CDR3 region has 13 residues. The V end lost 5 bases, the J end lost 3 bases, and 10 bases lay between the germline ends. In nucleotides, the CDR3 is TGCAGTGCTCGGAGAACGGACACCGGGGAGCTGTTTTTT. This encodes CSARRTDTGELFF.

This clonotype was picked up many times. The rearrangement uses TRBV10-3 and TRBJ2-6; 9 bases agree with TRBD1. This CDR3 has 19 residues. After removal of 6 bases from V and 1 base from J, the junction contained 13 bases not matched to a gene. CDR1 and CDR2 from the germline V gene are ENHRY and SYGVKD. Here the CDR3 reads CAIRPNQGQGESGANVLTF. DNA of the CDR3: TGTGCCATCAGGCCTAACCAGGGACAGGGAGAGTCTGGGGCCAACGTCCTGACTTTC.

The CDR3 DNA reads TGTGCCAGCAGCTTAGTGTTCAGGGTAGTGAACACTGAAGCTTTCTTT. The encoded protein is CASSLVFRVVNTEAFF. The V and J genes are TRBV11-2 and TRBJ1-1, with D maybe TRBD1 (5 bases). CDR3 length equals 16 residues. V was cut by 1 base and J by 0 bases, with 12 bases left in between. CDR1 and CDR2 (germline): SGHAT, FQNNGV.

The gene calls are TRBV11-2 and TRBJ1-2; 10 bases align to TRBD1. Germline CDR1 reads SGHAT; CDR2 reads FQNNGV. CDR3 length: 13 residues. The ends lost 7 bases at V and 7 bases at J; junction bases unmatched: 6. CDR3 in amino acids: CASTNRDRGGYTF. The CDR3 nucleotides read TGTGCCAGCACCAATAGGGACAGGGGTGGCTACACCTTC.

This CDR3 is CASSDQSKRGTGELFF. The CDR3 DNA is TGCGCCAGCAGCGACCAGTCCAAAAGGGGAACCGGGGAGCTGTTTTTT. This rearrangement joins TRBV5-1 to TRBJ2-2; perhaps TRBD1 as D (5 bases). This CDR3 contains 16 residues. The germline V and J ends were trimmed by 4 bases and 5 bases, with 18 bases remaining between them. The germline CDR1 and CDR2 sequences are SGHRS and YFSETQ.

The V and J genes are TRBV12-3 or TRBV12-4 and TRBJ2-7, with D maybe TRBD1 (6 bases). V was shortened by 5 bases and J by 0 bases, with 17 bases between the two germline ends. The CDR3 is made up of 16 amino acids. In DNA, the CDR3 is TGTGCCAGCAGTCCCACCCCAACAGGGTTCTCCTACGAGCAGTACTTC. It yields the protein CASSPTPTGFSYEQYF.

This clonotype occurred once. This chain links TRBV24-1 with TRBJ1-2; D perhaps matches TRBD1 (5 bases). The CDR3 spans 15 residues. CDR1 is KGHDR, CDR2 SFDVKD, per germline. V was shortened by 3 bases and J by 4 bases, with 14 bases between the two germline ends. CDR3 DNA: TGTGCCACCAGTGATCCGAACGGGGGGTTCTATGGCTACACCTTC. It is translated as CATSDPNGGFYGYTF.

The gene calls are TRBV19 and TRBJ2-2; no reliable D call. Trimming took off 7 bases at V and 7 bases at J, with 19 bases between the two ends. This CDR3 has 15 amino acids. The germline CDR1 and CDR2 sequences are LNHDA and SQIVND (reference sequence). CDR3 DNA: TGTGCCAGTACCATACTGGGTCTACTGGGCGGGGAGCTGTTTTTT. This gives the protein CASTILGLLGGELFF.

This clonotype has only one observation. A far larger clone differs by one base, so this is likely a read error. CDR3 nucleotide sequence: TGTGCCAGGGGGTGGGAGACCCAGTACTTC. It specifies CARGWETQYF. The V call is TRBV25-1, the J call TRBJ2-5, with unresolved D. The germline V and J ends were trimmed by 9 bases and 5 bases, with 7 bases remaining between them. The CDR3 totals 10 residues. Germline-derived CDR1 and CDR2 are MGHDK and SYGVNS.